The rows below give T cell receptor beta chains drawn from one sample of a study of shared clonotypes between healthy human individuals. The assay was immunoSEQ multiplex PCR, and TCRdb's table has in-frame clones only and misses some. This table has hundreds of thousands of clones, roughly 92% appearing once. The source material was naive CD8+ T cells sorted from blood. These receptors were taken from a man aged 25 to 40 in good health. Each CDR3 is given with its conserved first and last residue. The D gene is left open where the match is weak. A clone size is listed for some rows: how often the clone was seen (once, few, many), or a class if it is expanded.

DNA: TGTGCCAGCAGTTCCGGGACAGCAGATACGCAGTATTTT; CDR3: CASSSGTADTQYF; V: TRBV13; J: TRBJ2-3; D: TRBD1; size: NA
DNA: TGTGCCAGCTCCCCCTCCGGGACTAGACTTGTAGGGGAGCTGTTTTTT; CDR3: CASSPSGTRLVGELFF; V: TRBV28; J: TRBJ2-2; D: TRBD2; size: NA
DNA: TGCAGCGTTGTCCAGGGTGGATTAGGAGGAGAGACCCAGTACTTC; CDR3: CSVVQGGLGGETQYF; V: TRBV29-1; J: TRBJ2-5; D: NA; size: once
DNA: TGTGCCAGCAGTGATACCAGCGGAAGATCCTACAATGAGCAGTTCTTC; CDR3: CASSDTSGRSYNEQFF; V: TRBV7-7; J: TRBJ2-1; D: NA; size: NA
DNA: TGTGCCACCAGCCCGGACAGGGGTTACACCGGGGAGCTGTTTTTT; CDR3: CATSPDRGYTGELFF; V: TRBV15; J: TRBJ2-2; D: TRBD1; size: once
DNA: TGTGCCAGCGCCGACCGACTAGCGTTACAAGAGACCCAGTACTTC; CDR3: CASADRLALQETQYF; V: TRBV28; J: TRBJ2-5; D: TRBD2; size: NA
DNA: TGTGCCAGCAGCGTAGAAGGGACTAGCGGGAGTCGCAATGAGCAGTTCTTC; CDR3: CASSVEGTSGSRNEQFF; V: TRBV9; J: TRBJ2-1; D: TRBD2; size: NA
DNA: TGTGCCAGCTCGTACGTGAACTTGAGGGACAGGAGGTTCACCGGGGAGCTGTTTTTT; CDR3: CASSYVNLRDRRFTGELFF; V: TRBV18; J: TRBJ2-2; D: TRBD1; size: NA
DNA: TGTGCCAGCAGCTTATGGGGCGGGTCTAGCACAGATACGCAGTATTTT; CDR3: CASSLWGGSSTDTQYF; V: TRBV11-2; J: TRBJ2-3; D: NA; size: NA
DNA: TGTGCCAGCAGTCCAGGGGGCAACACCGGGGAGCTGTTTTTT; CDR3: CASSPGGNTGELFF; V: TRBV6-5; J: TRBJ2-2; D: TRBD1; size: NA
DNA: TGTGCCAGCAGTGAGGGGCAGGAGTCTCTCTACGAGCAGTACTTC; CDR3: CASSEGQESLYEQYF; V: TRBV2; J: TRBJ2-7; D: NA; size: NA
DNA: TGTGCCAGCAGCACCAAACGGGGGGCCCGCTACGAGCAGTACTTC; CDR3: CASSTKRGARYEQYF; V: TRBV7-8; J: TRBJ2-7; D: NA; size: NA
DNA: TGTGCCAGCAGCTCTGGGACCAAATACGAGCAGTACTTC; CDR3: CASSSGTKYEQYF; V: TRBV27; J: TRBJ2-7; D: NA; size: NA
DNA: TGCGCCAGCAGCCAAGCCAACAGGGTCCGCGGCTACACCTTC; CDR3: CASSQANRVRGYTF; V: TRBV4-1; J: TRBJ1-2; D: NA; size: NA
DNA: TGTGCCACCAGCAGACAGAATGAAAAACTGTTTTTT; CDR3: CATSRQNEKLFF; V: TRBV15; J: TRBJ1-4; D: NA; size: NA
DNA: TGTGCCAGCAGTGATGGGGGGGGCGTTTCCTACGAGCAGTACTTC; CDR3: CASSDGGGVSYEQYF; V: TRBV25-1; J: TRBJ2-7; D: NA; size: NA
DNA: TGTGCCAGCAGCTCAGGAACGGACACTGAAGCTTTCTTT; CDR3: CASSSGTDTEAFF; V: TRBV7-9; J: TRBJ1-1; D: NA; size: NA
DNA: TGTGCCAGCAGTTGGCAGGGCTACGAGCAGTACTTC; CDR3: CASSWQGYEQYF; V: TRBV27; J: TRBJ2-7; D: NA; size: NA
DNA: TGTGCCAGCAAGGCGTCTCGGGACAGGGTCTATGGCTACACCTTC; CDR3: CASKASRDRVYGYTF; V: TRBV28; J: TRBJ1-2; D: TRBD1; size: NA
DNA: TGTGCCAGCAGTGATGTGGGACTAGCGGGGAACGAGCAGTACTTC; CDR3: CASSDVGLAGNEQYF; V: TRBV28; J: TRBJ2-7; D: TRBD2; size: NA
DNA: TGTGCCAGCAGTGTTAAGGGGAGCACAGATACGCAGTATTTT; CDR3: CASSVKGSTDTQYF; V: TRBV27; J: TRBJ2-3; D: NA; size: NA
DNA: TGTGCCATCAGTGAGCTAGCGGGAGGGAACACCGGGGAGCTGTTTTTT; CDR3: CAISELAGGNTGELFF; V: TRBV10-3; J: TRBJ2-2; D: TRBD2; size: NA
DNA: TGTGCCAGCAGTTTGGGTGCGGGCTCCTACAATGAGCAGTTCTTC; CDR3: CASSLGAGSYNEQFF; V: TRBV28; J: TRBJ2-1; D: NA; size: NA
DNA: TGTGCCAGCAGCTTAGGAGGGGTCTCCTACGAGCAGTACTTC; CDR3: CASSLGGVSYEQYF; V: TRBV7-9; J: TRBJ2-7; D: NA; size: NA
DNA: TGTGCCAGCAGCTTGGCTCTGGGACTAGCGGTCTACGAGCAGTACTTC; CDR3: CASSLALGLAVYEQYF; V: TRBV5-5; J: TRBJ2-7; D: TRBD2; size: NA
DNA: TGTGCCAGTAGTGTAAACCACAGGGTTTTCGGGAACACTGAAGCTTTCTTT; CDR3: CASSVNHRVFGNTEAFF; V: TRBV19; J: TRBJ1-1; D: NA; size: NA
DNA: TGTGCCAGCAGTGAAGCGGGAATCACGACAGGTACCTACGAGCAGTACTTC; CDR3: CASSEAGITTGTYEQYF; V: TRBV2; J: TRBJ2-7; D: NA; size: NA
DNA: TGTGCCAGCAGCCCGCGGGGGGGAGGGTCTATTGAGCAGTTCTTC; CDR3: CASSPRGGGSIEQFF; V: TRBV7-9; J: TRBJ2-1; D: TRBD2; size: NA
DNA: TGTGCCAGCAGCAAAGCGCTGGGATCTGGGGCCAACGTCCTGACTTTC; CDR3: CASSKALGSGANVLTF; V: TRBV21-1; J: TRBJ2-6; D: NA; size: NA
DNA: TGCAGCGTTGATTTTGGGGACACCACAGATACGCAGTATTTT; CDR3: CSVDFGDTTDTQYF; V: TRBV29-1; J: TRBJ2-3; D: NA; size: NA
DNA: TGTGCCAGCAGCTCGGAAACAGGGCAAGAGACCCAGTACTTC; CDR3: CASSSETGQETQYF; V: TRBV7-9; J: TRBJ2-5; D: NA; size: NA
DNA: TGTGCCAGCAGATTACAGGGGTCCGGAAACACCATATATTTT; CDR3: CASRLQGSGNTIYF; V: TRBV4-2; J: TRBJ1-3; D: TRBD1; size: NA